Listed here are 12 T cell receptor beta chains from one sample, sequenced in a study of beta chain features in type 1 diabetes. General observations from the study: Moderately but significantly shorter TCRB CDR3s were found in Type 1 diabetes patients in all four CD4+ subsets.

These receptors have no identified antigens. Isolated RNA was reverse transcribed in full, so expressed TCRB transcripts were sequenced. Clones were read by immunoSEQ multiplex PCR, and TCRdb kept only the in-frame ones, dropping some. Of about 700,000 clones in the sample, roughly 13% were seen once. Sequenced material: naive CD4+ T cells from blood. These receptors came from a man younger than 35 with type 1 diabetes.

J is TRBJ2-3 and V is TRBV6-5; TRBD2 matches at 12 bases. The germline V gene has CDR1 MNHEY and CDR2 SVGAGI. The CDR3 extends over 13 amino acids. V shed 6 bases, J shed 5 bases, and the junction held 0 bases outside the gene matches. The CDR3 sequence: CASRLAGGDTQYF. In DNA form, the CDR3 reads TGTGCCAGCAGACTAGCGGGGGGAGATACGCAGTATTTT.

The chain links TRBV16 to TRBJ1-1, with 8 bases aligning to TRBD1. CDR1 is KGHSY and CDR2 is FQNENV in the germline V gene. V lost 5 bases, J lost 0 bases, and 2 bases stayed unmatched. This CDR3 is built from 14 residues. CDR3 in amino acids: CASSKTGVNTEAFF. CDR3 bases: TGTGCCAGCAGCAAGACAGGGGTGAACACTGAAGCTTTCTTT.

This clone was seen more than once but under ten times. The CDR3 bases are TGTGCCAGCAGTGGTCGGGGGAACACTGAAGCTTTCTTT. Its translation: CASSGRGNTEAFF. The gene calls are TRBV25-1 and TRBJ1-1; D is undetermined. Germline values: CDR1 MGHDK, CDR2 SYGVNS. Trimming pared 4 bases from V and 1 base from J, leaving 7 bases between. This CDR3 has 13 residues.

This clone was found a few times. The gene calls are TRBV7-9 and TRBJ2-5; the D gene is possibly TRBD2 (5 bases). Trimming took off 5 bases at V and 3 bases at J, with 16 bases between the two ends. From germline, CDR1 is SEHNR and CDR2 FQNEAQ (reference sequence). The length of the CDR3 is 15 residues. CDR3 loop: CASSPRGRSEETQYF. DNA for the CDR3: TGTGCCAGCAGCCCCCGCGGGCGGAGCGAAGAGACCCAGTACTTC.

In this sample, this clone turned up a few times. The chain carries TRBV5-1 and TRBJ2-5, with TRBD2 as a possible D gene (6 bases). Germline assignment: CDR1 SGHRS and CDR2 YFSETQ. The CDR3 totals 13 residues. V was cut by 2 bases and J by 5 bases, with 10 bases left in between. DNA for the CDR3: TGCGCCAGCAGCTTTTCGCTAGCGGAGACCCAGTACTTC. It encodes CASSFSLAETQYF.

This clone turned up a few times. The CDR3 coding sequence is TGCGCCAGCAGCTTGTTGCAGGGGATTGTTGCGAACACTGAAGCTTTCTTT. Residues: CASSLLQGIVANTEAFF. The V gene is TRBV5-1, the J gene TRBJ1-1, with D perhaps TRBD1 (6 bases). CDR1 and CDR2 (germline): SGHRS, YFSETQ. The germline V and J ends were trimmed by 1 base and 1 base, with 17 bases remaining between them. The CDR3 spans 17 residues.

This clone occurred a few times. The chain is built from TRBV7-9 and TRBJ1-3; D unresolved. Germline CDR1 SEHNR, CDR2 FQNEAQ (reference sequence). CDR3 length: 16 residues. V dropped 1 base and J dropped 1 base, with 11 bases sitting between them. The CDR3 loop is CASSLVDKGSGNTIYF. The CDR3 bases are TGTGCCAGCAGCTTAGTAGACAAGGGATCTGGAAACACCATATATTTT.

This chain uses TRBV4-2 with TRBJ1-5; 7 bases are a match to TRBD1. The CDR3 sequence is 14 residues long. Germline V gene data show CDR1 as LGHNA and CDR2 as YNFKEQ. V dropped 5 bases and J dropped 4; count of bases not matched to a gene: 5. The chain's CDR3 is CASSGEQGNQPQHF. The CDR3 coding sequence is TGTGCCAGCAGCGGAGAACAGGGGAATCAGCCCCAGCATTTT.

V is TRBV6-5 and J is TRBJ1-6; D ambiguous. Germline V gene lookup returns CDR1 MNHEY and CDR2 SVGAGI. This CDR3 comprises 15 residues. The ends were cut back, 0 bases at V and 3 bases at J, with 6 bases in the middle. The CDR3 region is CASSYSELYNSPLHF. CDR3 DNA sequence: TGTGCCAGCAGTTACTCGGAGCTCTATAATTCACCCCTCCACTTT.

This clone was counted between two and nine times. The V and J genes are TRBV6-1 and TRBJ2-1; D may correspond to TRBD1 or TRBD2 (6 bases each). Trimming stripped 8 bases from V and 5 bases from J, with 10 bases between. Germline V gene data show CDR1 as MNHNS and CDR2 as SASEGT. The CDR3 runs to 12 residues. The CDR3 sequence is CASRGPHNEQFF. In DNA form, the CDR3 reads TGTGCCAGCCGGGGGCCTCACAATGAGCAGTTCTTC.

This chain connects TRBV6-5 to TRBJ2-7; D is unclear. V lost 10 bases and J lost 2, with 15 bases in between. CDR1 and CDR2 from the germline V gene are MNHEY and SVGAGI. This CDR3 is built from 13 residues. The CDR3 DNA sequence: TGTGCCACCTTGTCGGGCCAGACCTACGAGCAGTACTTC. Its translation is CATLSGQTYEQYF.

The V gene is TRBV6-5, the J gene TRBJ1-2, with no clear D. Between the trimmed V and J ends, which lost 0 bases and 2 bases, there was a span of 7 bases. Germline-derived CDR1 and CDR2 are MNHEY and SVGAGI. The CDR3 loop spans 14 amino acids. CDR3 protein: CASSYSNDNYGYTF. In DNA form, the CDR3 reads TGTGCCAGCAGTTACTCGAATGACAACTATGGCTACACCTTC.